Listed below are T cell receptor beta chains from one sample, sequenced in a study of cytomegalovirus exposure and HLA in healthy donors. Sequenced by immunoSEQ multiplex PCR; TCRdb stores in-frame clones only, minus some. The sample lists 100,000 to 150,000 clones; about 74% were seen once. Sequencing was done on a sample of PBMCs. These receptors originate from a woman aged 45-60 years in good health and CMV-seropositive. Each CDR3 is given with its conserved first and last residue. Some rows have no size entry. The others give once, few or many, or a class for an expanded clone.

>.|TRBV6-6|TRBJ2-7
CASRRDPYEQYF
>.|TRBV2|TRBJ1-2
CASRMTGLNYGYTF
>few|TRBV30|TRBJ1-3
CACLSGNTIYF
>.|TRBV5-1|TRBJ2-3
CASSLWTGGIEADTQYF
>few|TRBV19|TRBJ1-3
CASRFSGNTIYF
>.|TRBV27|TRBJ1-6
CASRPGGGYSPLHF
>.|TRBV18|TRBJ1-1
CASSLWTELNTEAFF
>.|TRBV14|TRBJ2-1
CASSPLGTSGGNNEQFF
>.|TRBV6-1|TRBJ1-5
CASKGASETMAQHF
>.|TRBV7-2|TRBJ2-5
CASSPGRPLYF
>few|TRBV6-1|TRBJ2-3
CASSGLAGARDTQYF
>.|TRBV10-3|TRBJ2-1
CAISGSGGANEQFF
>once|TRBV18|TRBJ2-7
CASSQGQVAYEQYF
>.|TRBV7-9|TRBJ1-6
CASSPQTGVNTPLHF
>.|TRBV9|TRBJ2-1
CASSAGTSGVGEQFF
>.|TRBV7-2|TRBJ2-3
CASSLGDYRRDTQYF
>.|TRBV11-3|TRBJ2-5
CASSLPQTSGGEETQYF
>.|TRBV9|TRBJ2-3
CASSVAGQTTDTQYF
>.|TRBV10-3|TRBJ1-1
CAISPGLTWGEAFF
>.|TRBV5-1|TRBJ2-3
CASSLGWLSGIDTQYF
>once|TRBV11-2|TRBJ2-5
CASSLSRQGWETQYF
>.|TRBV19|TRBJ2-7
CASSITTGQTTGYEQYF
>few|TRBV19|TRBJ1-5
CASSIRLTGKYQPQHF
>.|TRBV19|TRBJ2-1
CASSIAGGRRFNEQFF